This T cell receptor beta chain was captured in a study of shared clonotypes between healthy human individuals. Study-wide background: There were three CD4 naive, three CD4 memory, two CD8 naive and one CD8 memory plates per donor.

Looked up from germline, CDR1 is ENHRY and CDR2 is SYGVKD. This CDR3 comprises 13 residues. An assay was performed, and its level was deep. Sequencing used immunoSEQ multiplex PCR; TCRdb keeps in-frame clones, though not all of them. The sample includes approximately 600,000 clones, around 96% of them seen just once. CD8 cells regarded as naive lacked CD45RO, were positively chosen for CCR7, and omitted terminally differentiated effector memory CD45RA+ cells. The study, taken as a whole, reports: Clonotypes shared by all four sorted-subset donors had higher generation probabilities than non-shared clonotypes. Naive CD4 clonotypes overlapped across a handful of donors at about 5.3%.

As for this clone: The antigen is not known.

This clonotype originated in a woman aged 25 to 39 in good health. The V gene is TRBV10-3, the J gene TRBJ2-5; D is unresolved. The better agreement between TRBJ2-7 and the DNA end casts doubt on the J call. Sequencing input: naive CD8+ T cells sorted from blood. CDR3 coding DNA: TGTGCCATCTGGGCAGAGAGCTCCTACGAGCAGTACTTC. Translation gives CAIWAESSYEQYF.